Listed below are T cell receptor beta chains from one sample, sequenced in a study of brain T cells in children with intractable seizures. Using immunoSEQ multiplex PCR, the repertoire was profiled, and TCRdb retains in-frame clones only, with some absent. Seen here are fewer than 85,000 clones, just over 90% observed once, and the top ten hold approximately 1.4%. The sequencing here drew on peripheral blood, taken at surgery. All receptors derive from a boy under two years old with tuberous sclerosis and intractable seizures. The CDR3 runs from the conserved cysteine through the conserved F or W. Fields, in order: CDR3 length, D gene, J gene, V gene, clone size, CDR3 protein, CDR3 DNA. D genes are given only for firm matches. Some rows have no size entry. The others give once, few or many, or a class for an expanded clone.

15,TRBD1,TRBJ1-4,TRBV27,.,CASSPGQGPNEKLFF,TGTGCCAGCAGTCCCGGACAGGGTCCCAATGAAAAACTGTTTTTT
16,.,TRBJ2-5,TRBV7-3,.,CASSLIGGVYQETQYF,TGTGCCAGCAGCTTAATAGGTGGGGTCTATCAAGAGACCCAGTACTTC
15,TRBD1,TRBJ1-2,TRBV30,.,CAWKEGADIIYGYTF,TGTGCCTGGAAGGAGGGGGCGGATATCATCTATGGCTACACCTTC
13,.,TRBJ1-1,TRBV2,.,CASSVAQTPEAFF,TGTGCCAGCAGTGTTGCCCAGACCCCTGAAGCTTTCTTT
14,TRBD1,TRBJ2-1,TRBV5-4,.,CASSRGAGGDEQFF,TGTGCCAGCAGCCGTGGGGCAGGGGGCGATGAGCAGTTCTTC
14,.,TRBJ1-2,TRBV5-6,.,CASSLYLGANGYTF,TGTGCCAGCAGCTTGTATCTGGGGGCTAACGGCTACACCTTC
13,.,TRBJ1-1,TRBV6-5,.,CASRDLRGTEAFF,TGTGCCAGCAGGGACCTGAGGGGCACTGAAGCTTTCTTT
15,.,TRBJ1-2,TRBV2,.,CASHPTLPMGYGYTF,TGTGCCAGCCATCCTACGCTCCCCATGGGCTATGGCTACACCTTC
15,.,TRBJ1-5,TRBV7-8,.,CASTQMGQGYQPQHF,TGTGCCAGCACCCAGATGGGCCAGGGCTATCAGCCCCAGCATTTT
14,.,TRBJ1-1,TRBV15,.,CATSRVVGRSEAFF,TGTGCCACCAGCAGAGTAGTCGGTCGGAGTGAAGCTTTCTTT
13,.,TRBJ2-7,TRBV5-6,.,CASSFLSSYEQYF,TGTGCCAGCAGCTTTCTTTCCTCCTACGAGCAGTACTTC
17,TRBD1,TRBJ1-1,TRBV7-3,.,CASSLTPRQGVYTEAFF,TGTGCCAGCAGCTTAACCCCCCGACAGGGTGTTTACACTGAAGCTTTCTTT
15,TRBD1,TRBJ1-1,TRBV7-9,.,CASSLATGGNTEAFF,TGTGCCAGCAGCTTAGCTACAGGGGGGAACACTGAAGCTTTCTTT
13,.,TRBJ2-7,TRBV11-3,.,CASSLTGAYEQYF,TGTGCCAGCAGCTTAACCGGGGCCTACGAGCAGTACTTC
14,TRBD1,TRBJ1-2,TRBV7-9,large,CASSLGQGAYGYTF,TGTGCCAGCAGCTTAGGACAGGGGGCCTATGGCTACACCTTC
14,.,TRBJ2-7,TRBV7-9,.,CASSLVSSAYEQYF,TGTGCCAGCAGCTTAGTATCTAGTGCCTACGAGCAGTACTTC
15,.,TRBJ1-5,TRBV5-1,.,CASSLGGAGNQPQHF,TGCGCCAGCAGCTTAGGAGGGGCGGGCAATCAGCCCCAGCATTTT
17,.,TRBJ1-5,TRBV6-4,.,CASSDGVRIYSNQPQHF,TGTGCCAGCAGTGACGGGGTCCGAATCTATAGCAATCAGCCCCAGCATTTT
15,.,TRBJ1-6,TRBV30,.,CAWSVQRSYNSPLHF,TGTGCCTGGAGTGTACAACGGTCTTATAATTCACCCCTCCACTTT
16,TRBD1,TRBJ1-5,TRBV5-1,.,CASSLGTGGEMEPQHF,TGCGCCAGCAGCTTGGGGACAGGGGGCGAAATGGAGCCCCAGCATTTT
13,.,TRBJ1-1,TRBV6-5,.,CASSFGDGTEAFF,TGTGCCAGCAGCTTCGGGGATGGGACTGAAGCTTTCTTT
14,.,TRBJ2-7,TRBV27,.,CASSPGAGSYEQYF,TGTGCCAGCAGCCCTGGGGCAGGGAGCTACGAGCAGTACTTC
17,TRBD2,TRBJ2-1,TRBV6-6,.,CASSLIGVGSLAGEQFF,TGTGCCAGCAGTCTGATAGGGGTGGGGTCACTAGCGGGAGAGCAGTTCTTC
16,.,TRBJ1-1,TRBV30,.,CAWNSGQRGGWDEAFF,TGTGCCTGGAATTCAGGACAGAGGGGTGGATGGGATGAAGCTTTCTTT
14,.,TRBJ1-3,TRBV2,.,CASSAILGGNTIYF,TGTGCCAGCAGTGCAATCTTGGGAGGAAACACCATATATTTT
13,.,TRBJ2-2,TRBV19,.,CASNQDNTGELFF,TGTGCCAGTAACCAGGACAACACCGGGGAGCTGTTTTTT
15,.,TRBJ2-1,TRBV7-3,.,CASSLGPSPGTEQFF,TGTGCCAGCAGCTTAGGGCCTAGTCCTGGGACTGAGCAGTTCTTC
13,.,TRBJ2-3,TRBV28,.,CASSPSSTDTQYF,TGTGCCAGCAGTCCTTCATCAACAGATACGCAGTATTTT
13,.,TRBJ2-7,TRBV9,.,CASSSGTDYEQYF,TGTGCCAGCAGCAGCGGGACAGACTACGAGCAGTACTTC
14,TRBD2,TRBJ2-7,TRBV27,.,CASTLTRESYEQYF,TGTGCCAGCACCCTGACGCGGGAGTCCTACGAGCAGTACTTC
16,.,TRBJ2-3,TRBV3-1/TRBV3-2,.,CASSQEGGERWDTQYF,TGTGCCAGCAGCCAAGAGGGCGGGGAGCGTTGGGATACGCAGTATTTT
13,.,TRBJ2-7,TRBV19,.,CASSIGPTYEQYF,TGTGCCAGTAGTATAGGACCGACCTACGAGCAGTACTTC
16,.,TRBJ1-4,TRBV12-5,.,CASGLVVSTGSEKLFF,TGTGCTAGTGGTTTGGTAGTCTCTACAGGGAGTGAAAAACTGTTTTTT
14,.,TRBJ1-2,TRBV5-8,.,CASRLTGALYGYTF,TGTGCCAGCAGATTGACAGGAGCCCTCTATGGCTACACCTTC
10,.,TRBJ2-1,TRBV20-1,.,CSASYNEQFF,TGCAGTGCTAGCTACAATGAGCAGTTCTTC
15,.,TRBJ2-7,TRBV19,.,CASSAGAQSSYEQYF,TGTGCCAGTAGTGCTGGAGCCCAATCCTCCTACGAGCAGTACTTC
15,.,TRBJ1-1,TRBV24-1,once,CATSEKRTGGTEAFF,TGTGCCACCAGTGAAAAACGAACGGGCGGCACTGAAGCTTTCTTT
17,.,TRBJ2-2,TRBV19,.,CASSQQGGMAHTGELFF,TGTGCCAGTAGTCAACAGGGAGGGATGGCGCACACCGGGGAGCTGTTTTTT
14,TRBD2,TRBJ2-7,TRBV7-2,.,CASSLAAGGYEQYF,TGTGCCAGCAGCTTAGCGGCGGGAGGCTACGAGCAGTACTTC
13,.,TRBJ1-5,TRBV11-3,.,CASSLDPGQPQHF,TGTGCCAGCAGCTTAGATCCTGGACAGCCCCAGCATTTT
15,.,TRBJ2-1,TRBV3-1/TRBV3-2,.,CASSLSAGSYNEQFF,TGTGCCAGCAGCCTAAGCGCTGGGTCGTACAATGAGCAGTTCTTC
13,.,TRBJ2-1,TRBV30,.,CAWDRGRYNEQFF,TGTGCCTGGGACCGGGGGCGCTACAATGAGCAGTTCTTC
16,.,TRBJ1-6,TRBV7-5,.,CARSLVGRLFNSPLHF,TGTGCCAGAAGCTTAGTTGGCAGGCTTTTTAATTCACCCCTCCACTTT
14,.,TRBJ1-1,TRBV5-1,.,CASSGMGAGTEAFF,TGCGCCAGCTCCGGTATGGGGGCAGGGACTGAAGCTTTCTTT
15,TRBD2,TRBJ2-1,TRBV5-1,once,CASSLAGGPPNEQFF,TGCGCCAGCAGCTTAGCGGGGGGGCCACCCAATGAGCAGTTCTTC